This T cell receptor beta chain originates from a study of Graves' ophthalmopathy and Graves' hyperthyroidism. Notes on the study in general: Discriminating ophthalmopathy from stable hyperthyroidism, a 13-signature model attained a sensitivity of about 90% and a specificity of approximately 81%.

This clonotype was recorded at least ten times. Its target is unknown. Diagnoses were established from clinical symptoms, serum thyroxine, TRAb, thyroid ultrasound and orbital computed tomography. CDR3 size: 16 residues. Trimming removed 5 bases from V and 4 bases from J; junction bases left unmatched: 9. Germline CDR1 reads SGHVS; CDR2 reads FNYEAQ. Using RNA transcripts, the TCR beta CDR3 regions were amplified. The first round was an RT-PCR with HTBI primers, and the second round was a multiplex PCR. TCRdb called the multiplex PCR reads again in MiXCR, with one record for every CDR3 protein. This table has over a million distinct CDR3 sequences, about two fifths appearing once.

The sample comprised peripheral blood or thyroid tissue (not recorded which). This chain joins TRBV7-6 and TRBJ2-5; TRBD2 agrees at 11 bases. The receptor was isolated from an adult man with Graves' hyperthyroidism. CDR3 protein: CASSLLTSGNGETQYF. The CDR3 nucleotides read TGTGCCAGCAGCCTCTTGACTAGCGGGAATGGAGAGACCCAGTACTTC.